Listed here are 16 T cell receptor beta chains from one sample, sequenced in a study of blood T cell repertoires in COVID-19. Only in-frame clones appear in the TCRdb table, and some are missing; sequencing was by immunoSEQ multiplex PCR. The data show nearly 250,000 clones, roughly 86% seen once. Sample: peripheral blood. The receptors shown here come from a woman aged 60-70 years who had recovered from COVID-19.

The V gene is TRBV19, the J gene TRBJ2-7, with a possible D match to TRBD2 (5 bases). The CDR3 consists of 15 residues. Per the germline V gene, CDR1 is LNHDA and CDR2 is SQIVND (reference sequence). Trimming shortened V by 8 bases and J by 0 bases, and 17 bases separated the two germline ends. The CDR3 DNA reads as TGTGCCAGTCAATCCCAGCCTGGGAGCTCCTACGAGCAGTACTTC. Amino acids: CASQSQPGSSYEQYF.

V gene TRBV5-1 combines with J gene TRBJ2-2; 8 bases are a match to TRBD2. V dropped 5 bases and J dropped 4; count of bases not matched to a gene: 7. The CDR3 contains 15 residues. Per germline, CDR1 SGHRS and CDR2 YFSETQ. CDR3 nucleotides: TGCGCCAGCAGGTCCCCCGGGGGGGGCACCGGGGAGCTGTTTTTT. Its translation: CASRSPGGGTGELFF.

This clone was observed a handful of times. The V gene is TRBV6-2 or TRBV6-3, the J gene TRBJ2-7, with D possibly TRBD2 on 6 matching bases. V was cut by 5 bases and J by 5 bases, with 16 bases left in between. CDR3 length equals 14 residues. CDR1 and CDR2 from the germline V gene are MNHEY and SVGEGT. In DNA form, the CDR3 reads TGTGCCAGCAGTCTGGAACTAGCTTTCGACGAGCAGTACTTC. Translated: CASSLELAFDEQYF.

The CDR3 is CASSLAGNEQYF. The CDR3 nucleotides read TGCGCCAGCAGCTTGGCCGGGAACGAGCAGTACTTC. The chain combines TRBV5-1 with TRBJ2-7; D perhaps matches TRBD2 (5 bases). This CDR3 has 12 amino acids. Germline CDR1 SGHRS, CDR2 YFSETQ. V gave up 0 bases and J gave up 5 bases, with 6 bases separating them.

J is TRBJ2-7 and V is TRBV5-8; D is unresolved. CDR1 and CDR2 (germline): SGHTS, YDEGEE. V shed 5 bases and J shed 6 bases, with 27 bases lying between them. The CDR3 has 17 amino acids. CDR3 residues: CASSKRFRVLTVGEQYF. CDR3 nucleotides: TGTGCCAGCAGTAAAAGGTTCCGGGTCCTGACGGTGGGCGAGCAGTACTTC.

CDR3 region: CPAGQGVYGELFF. The CDR3 DNA sequence: TGTCCCGCGGGGCAGGGGGTTTACGGGGAGCTGTTTTTT. The rearrangement joins TRBV5-6 to TRBJ2-2; the D gene is possibly TRBD1 (7 bases). CDR1 SGHDT and CDR2 YYEEEE come from the germline V gene. The CDR3 covers 13 residues.

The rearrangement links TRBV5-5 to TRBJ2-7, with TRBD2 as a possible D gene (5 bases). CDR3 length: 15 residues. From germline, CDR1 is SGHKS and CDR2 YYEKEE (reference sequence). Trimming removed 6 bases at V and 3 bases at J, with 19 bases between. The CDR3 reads CASTPTWPADYEQYF. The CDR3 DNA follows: TGTGCCAGCACCCCAACGTGGCCAGCGGACTACGAGCAGTACTTC. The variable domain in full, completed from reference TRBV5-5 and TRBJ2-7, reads DAGVTQSPTHLIKTRGQQVTLRCSPISGHKSVSWYQQVLGQGPQFIFQYYEKEERGRGNFPDRFSARQFPNYSSELNVNALLLGDSALYLCASTPTWPADYEQYFGPGTRLTVT.

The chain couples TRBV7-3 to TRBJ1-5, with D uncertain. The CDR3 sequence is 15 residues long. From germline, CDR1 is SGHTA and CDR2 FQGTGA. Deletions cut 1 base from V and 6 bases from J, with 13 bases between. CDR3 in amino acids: CASSLNRQAGQPQHF. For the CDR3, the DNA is TGTGCCAGCAGCTTAAATCGGCAGGCGGGTCAGCCCCAGCATTTT.

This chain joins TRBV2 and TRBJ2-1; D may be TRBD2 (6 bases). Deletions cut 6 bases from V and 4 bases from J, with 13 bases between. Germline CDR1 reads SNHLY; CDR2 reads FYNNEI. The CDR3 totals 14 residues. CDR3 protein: CASREAGYYNEQFF. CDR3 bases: TGTGCCAGCAGGGAGGCGGGGTATTACAATGAGCAGTTCTTC.

In DNA, the CDR3 is TGTGCCAGCAGTGCCCTAGCGGGGGCCTACAATGAGCAGTTCTTC. Its protein product is CASSALAGAYNEQFF. The V and J genes are TRBV6-4 and TRBJ2-1, with TRBD2 matching over 10 bases. The CDR3 spans 15 residues. The V gene end was trimmed by 4 bases and the J gene end by 2 bases; junction bases not matched to a gene: 2. The germline gives CDR1 MRHNA, CDR2 SNTAGT.

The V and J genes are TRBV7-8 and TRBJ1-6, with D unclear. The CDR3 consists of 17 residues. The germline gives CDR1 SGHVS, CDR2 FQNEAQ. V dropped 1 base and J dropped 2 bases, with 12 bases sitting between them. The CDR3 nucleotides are TGTGCCAGCAGCTTAGTAGCCGGTGCTGCCTATAATTCACCCCTCCACTTT. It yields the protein CASSLVAGAAYNSPLHF. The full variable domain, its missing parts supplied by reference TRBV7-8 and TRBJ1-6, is GAGVSQSPRYKVAKRGQDVALRCDPISGHVSLFWYQQALGQGPEFLTYFQNEAQLDKSGLPSDRFFAERPEGSVSTLKIQRTQQEDSAVYLCASSLVAGAAYNSPLHFGNGTRLTVT.

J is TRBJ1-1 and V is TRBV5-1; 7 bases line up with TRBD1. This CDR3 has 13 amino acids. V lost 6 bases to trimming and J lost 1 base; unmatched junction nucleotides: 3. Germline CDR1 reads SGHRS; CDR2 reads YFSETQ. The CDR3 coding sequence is TGCGCCAGCACGGGACAGCAGAACACTGAAGCTTTCTTT. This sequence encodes CASTGQQNTEAFF.

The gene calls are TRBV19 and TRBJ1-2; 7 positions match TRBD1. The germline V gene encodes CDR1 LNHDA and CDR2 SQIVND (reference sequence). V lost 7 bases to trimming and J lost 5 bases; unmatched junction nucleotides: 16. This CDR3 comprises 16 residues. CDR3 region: CASTQFEGAGRYGYTF. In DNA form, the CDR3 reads TGTGCCAGTACCCAATTCGAGGGGGCAGGACGATATGGCTACACCTTC.

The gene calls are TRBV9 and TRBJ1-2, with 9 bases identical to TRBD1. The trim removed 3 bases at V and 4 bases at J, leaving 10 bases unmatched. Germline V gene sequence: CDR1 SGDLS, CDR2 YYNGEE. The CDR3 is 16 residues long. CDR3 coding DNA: TGTGCCAGCAGCGGCCGGGACAGGGTCACTCTCTATGGCTACACCTTC. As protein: CASSGRDRVTLYGYTF. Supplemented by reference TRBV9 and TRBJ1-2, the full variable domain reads DSGVTQTPKHLITATGQRVTLRCSPRSGDLSVYWYQQSLDQGLQFLIQYYNGEERAKGNILERFSAQQFPDLHSELNLSSLELGDSALYFCASSGRDRVTLYGYTFGSGTRLTVV.

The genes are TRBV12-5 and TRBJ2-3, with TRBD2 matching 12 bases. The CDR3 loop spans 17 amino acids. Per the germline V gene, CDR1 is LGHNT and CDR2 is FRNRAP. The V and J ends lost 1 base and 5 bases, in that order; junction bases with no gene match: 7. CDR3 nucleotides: TGTGCTAGTGGTTTGGGCCAGCTAGCGGGGGGGCAAGATACGCAGTATTTT. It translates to CASGLGQLAGGQDTQYF.

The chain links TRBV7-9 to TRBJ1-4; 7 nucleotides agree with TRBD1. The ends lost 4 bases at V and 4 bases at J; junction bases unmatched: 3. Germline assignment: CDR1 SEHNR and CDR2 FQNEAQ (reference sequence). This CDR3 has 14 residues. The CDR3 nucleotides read TGTGCCAGCAGCTCAGCAGGGGGTAATGAAAAACTGTTTTTT. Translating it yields CASSSAGGNEKLFF.